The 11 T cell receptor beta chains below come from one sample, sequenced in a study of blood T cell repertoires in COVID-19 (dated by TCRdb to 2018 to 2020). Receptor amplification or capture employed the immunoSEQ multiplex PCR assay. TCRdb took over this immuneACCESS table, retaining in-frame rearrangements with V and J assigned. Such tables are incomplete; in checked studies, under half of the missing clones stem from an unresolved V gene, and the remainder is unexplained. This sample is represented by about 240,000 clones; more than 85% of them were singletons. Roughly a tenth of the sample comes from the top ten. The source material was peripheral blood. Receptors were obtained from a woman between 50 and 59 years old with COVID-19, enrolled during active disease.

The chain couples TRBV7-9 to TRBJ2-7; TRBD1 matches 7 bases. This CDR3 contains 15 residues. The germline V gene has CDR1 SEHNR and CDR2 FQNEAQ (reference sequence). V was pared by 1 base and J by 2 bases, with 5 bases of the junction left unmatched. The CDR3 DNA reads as TGTGCCAGCAGCTTAGTGTTGGACAGGACCTACGAGCAGTACTTC. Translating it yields CASSLVLDRTYEQYF.

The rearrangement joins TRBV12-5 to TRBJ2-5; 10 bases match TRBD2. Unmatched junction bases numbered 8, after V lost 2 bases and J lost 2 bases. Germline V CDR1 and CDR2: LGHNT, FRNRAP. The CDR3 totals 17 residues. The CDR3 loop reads CASGLLIGTSEQETQYF. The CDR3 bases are TGTGCTAGTGGTTTGCTTATCGGGACTAGCGAACAAGAGACCCAGTACTTC. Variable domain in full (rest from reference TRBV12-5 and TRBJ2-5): DARVTQTPRHKVTEMGQEVTMRCQPILGHNTVFWYRQTMMQGLELLAYFRNRAPLDDSGMPKDRFSAEMPDATLATLKIQPSEPRDSAVYFCASGLLIGTSEQETQYFGPGTRLLVL.

The CDR3 loop reads CASSLSGGSTDTQYF. In nucleotides, the CDR3 is TGTGCCAGCAGTTTAAGCGGGGGGAGCACAGATACGCAGTATTTT. The V gene is TRBV27, the J gene TRBJ2-3; 9 bases are shared with TRBD2. The CDR3 is 15 residues long. Germline CDR1 is MNHEY and CDR2 is SMNVEV (reference sequence). The ends lost 2 bases at V and 0 bases at J; junction bases unmatched: 0.

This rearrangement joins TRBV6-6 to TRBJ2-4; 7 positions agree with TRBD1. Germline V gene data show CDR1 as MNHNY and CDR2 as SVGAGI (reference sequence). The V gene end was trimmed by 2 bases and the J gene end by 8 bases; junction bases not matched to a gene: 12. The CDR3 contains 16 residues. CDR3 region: CASSYLRPSQGDIQYF. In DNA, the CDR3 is TGTGCCAGCAGTTACCTCAGACCCTCTCAGGGGGACATTCAGTACTTC.

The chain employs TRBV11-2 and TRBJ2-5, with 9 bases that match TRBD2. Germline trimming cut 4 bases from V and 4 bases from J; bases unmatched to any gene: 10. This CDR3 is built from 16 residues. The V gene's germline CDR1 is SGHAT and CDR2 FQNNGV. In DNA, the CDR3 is TGTGCCAGCAGCTCAGGACTAGCGAGGGGTTTAGAGACCCAGTACTTC. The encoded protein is CASSSGLARGLETQYF.

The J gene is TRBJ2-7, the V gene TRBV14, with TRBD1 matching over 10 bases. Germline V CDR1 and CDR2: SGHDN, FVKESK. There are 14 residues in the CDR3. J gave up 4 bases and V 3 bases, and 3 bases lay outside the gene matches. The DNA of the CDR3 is TGTGCCAGCAGCCATCGGGACAGGGGTTACGAGCAGTACTTC. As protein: CASSHRDRGYEQYF.

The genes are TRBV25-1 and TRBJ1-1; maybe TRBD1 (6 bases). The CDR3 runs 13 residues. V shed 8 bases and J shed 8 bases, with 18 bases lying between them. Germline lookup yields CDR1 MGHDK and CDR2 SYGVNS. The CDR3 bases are TGTGCCAGCCACTCTTCAGGGGAGAAGGAAGCTTTCTTT. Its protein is CASHSSGEKEAFF.

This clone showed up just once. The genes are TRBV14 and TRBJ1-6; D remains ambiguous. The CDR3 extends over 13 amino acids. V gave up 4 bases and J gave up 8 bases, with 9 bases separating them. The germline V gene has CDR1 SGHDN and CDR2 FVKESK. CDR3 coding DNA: TGTGCCAGCAGCCTCGAGGGAGATTCACCCCTCCACTTT. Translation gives CASSLEGDSPLHF.

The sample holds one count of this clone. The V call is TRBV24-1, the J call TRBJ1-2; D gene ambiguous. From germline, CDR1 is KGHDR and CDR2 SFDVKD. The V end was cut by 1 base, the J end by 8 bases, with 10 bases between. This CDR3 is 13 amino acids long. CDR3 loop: CATSDLTSAGYTF. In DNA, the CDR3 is TGTGCCACCAGTGATTTAACGTCAGCGGGCTACACCTTC.

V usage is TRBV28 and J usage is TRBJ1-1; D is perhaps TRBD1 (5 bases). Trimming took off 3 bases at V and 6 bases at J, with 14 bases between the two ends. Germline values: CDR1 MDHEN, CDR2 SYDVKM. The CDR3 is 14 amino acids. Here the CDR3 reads CASSLPISTAEAFF. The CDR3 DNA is TGTGCCAGCAGTTTGCCTATATCGACAGCTGAAGCTTTCTTT.

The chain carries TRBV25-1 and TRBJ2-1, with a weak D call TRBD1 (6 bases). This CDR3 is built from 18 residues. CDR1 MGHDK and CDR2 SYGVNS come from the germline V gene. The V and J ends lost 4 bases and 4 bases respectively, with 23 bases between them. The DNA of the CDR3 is TGTGCCAGCAGTGGGCCAGGGGCCGCAGGGGTAGGATACAATGAGCAGTTCTTC. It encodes CASSGPGAAGVGYNEQFF.